The T cell receptor (beta chain) under discussion was sequenced for a study of Graves' ophthalmopathy and Graves' hyperthyroidism. Researchers took RNA transcripts and amplified TCR beta CDR3 regions from them. HTBI-primed first-round RT-PCR preceded second-round multiplex PCR. In TCRdb, the multiplex PCR reads were re-called with MiXCR into one record per CDR3 protein. This repertoire shows around 670,000 distinct CDR3 sequences, about 44% found once; its top ten account for 44%. The trim removed 3 bases at V and 2 bases at J, leaving 3 bases unmatched. This CDR3 comprises 16 residues. Germline V lookup: CDR1 LGHNA, CDR2 YNFKEQ. This clonotype was seen at least ten times.

Sequencing used peripheral blood. The receptor comes from an adult man with Graves' ophthalmopathy. This rearrangement joins TRBV4-2 to TRBJ2-7; 14 nucleotides agree with TRBD2. In DNA form, the CDR3 reads TGTGCCAGCAGCCAGGAGACTAGCGGGGGGGCCTACGAGCAGTACTTC. Encoded protein: CASSQETSGGAYEQYF.